Listed here are 2 T cell receptor beta chains from one sample, sequenced in a study of cytomegalovirus exposure and HLA in healthy donors. A multiplex PCR was run with 60 Vbeta primers and 13 Jbeta primers. Repertoires were generated with immunoSEQ multiplex PCR, while TCRdb's copy carries only in-frame clones and drops some. Here the sample table reports 38,000 or so clones. Sequences were obtained from PBMCs. The receptors stem from a man aged 35 to 55 in good health and CMV-seropositive.

The chain combines TRBV10-3 with TRBJ1-1; D is ambiguous. Germline CDR1 is ENHRY and CDR2 is SYGVKD. The CDR3 extends over 12 amino acids. The V end was cut by 10 bases, the J end by 6 bases, with 15 bases between. CDR3: CATTDGVAEAFF. In DNA form, the CDR3 reads TGTGCCACTACGGACGGGGTGGCTGAAGCTTTCTTT.

This chain joins TRBV19 and TRBJ1-4; possibly TRBD1 for D (5 bases). Germline assignment: CDR1 LNHDA and CDR2 SQIVND (reference sequence). The CDR3 is 15 amino acids. V was trimmed by 6 bases and J by 5 bases, leaving 16 bases between them. As DNA, the CDR3 is TGTGCCAGTAGCCGTATCGACAGATTAAATGAAAAACTGTTTTTT. It yields the protein CASSRIDRLNEKLFF. The complete variable domain, with remaining parts taken from reference TRBV19 and TRBJ1-4, reads DGGITQSPKYLFRKEGQNVTLSCEQNLNHDAMYWYRQDPGQGLRLIYYSQIVNDFQKGDIAEGYSVSREKKESFPLTVTSAQKNPTAFYLCASSRIDRLNEKLFFGSGTQLSVL.